The TCR beta chain under discussion was sequenced for a study of blood T cell repertoires in COVID-19. The overall study: COVID-19 samples collected from the United States, Italy and Spain covered acute and convalescent phases. T cells, B-cell-depleted T cells, or PBMCs provided the cDNA or gDNA that served as material.

This CDR3 has 15 residues. In germline, CDR1 is SNHLY, CDR2 FYNNEI. V lost 3 bases and J lost 6; bases outside the gene matches: 9. Authors' processing steps: Nucleated cell counts were estimated from reference gene primer amplification. Some clones are missing from TCRdb's copy, which holds only in-frame ones; the method was immunoSEQ multiplex PCR. D and trimming were read from the DNA, whereas the V and J calls and clone size are those reported in that table. The data contain roughly 420,000 clones, approximately 88% of them seen just once; the ten biggest clones take up around 0.97%. Participants had their cohort set by participant-reported clinical history.

Sequencing was done on a sample of PBMCs or T cells enriched from blood (not recorded which). The chain joins TRBV2 to TRBJ2-7; TRBD2 matches 9 bases. The receptor was derived from a woman aged 25 to 45 with acute COVID-19. Here the CDR3 reads CASSDPGLARGEQYF. For the CDR3, the DNA is TGTGCCAGCAGTGATCCGGGACTAGCAAGAGGCGAGCAGTACTTC.